What follows are 12 T cell receptor beta chains derived from one specimen sequenced in a study of blood T cell repertoires in COVID-19 (dated by TCRdb to about 2020). Libraries were made using the immunoSEQ multiplex PCR assay. TCRdb limited this immuneACCESS table to in-frame rearrangements with V and J called. A share of clones is missing; checked studies link under half to unresolved V genes, and the rest is unexplained. This sample gives 150,000 to 200,000 clones in total; around 82% of them show up just once. Roughly 6% of the sample belongs to the ten largest clones. Material for sequencing was PBMCs or T cells enriched from blood (not recorded which). These receptors all come from a man aged 35-49 years who had recovered from COVID-19.

This sequence joins TRBV5-1 and TRBJ2-5; 9 positions agree with TRBD2. Germline V CDR1 and CDR2: SGHRS, YFSETQ. The CDR3 consists of 16 residues. V lost 4 bases, J lost 3 bases, and 10 bases stayed unmatched. CDR3 in amino acids: CASSAGTRGGEETQYF. CDR3 nucleotides: TGCGCCAGCAGCGCGGGGACTCGCGGGGGGGAAGAGACCCAGTACTTC. Complete variable domain (other parts from reference TRBV5-1 and TRBJ2-5): KAGVTQTPRYLIKTRGQQVTLSCSPISGHRSVSWYQQTPGQGLQFLFEYFSETQRNKGNFPGRFSGRQFSNSRSEMNVSTLELGDSALYLCASSAGTRGGEETQYFGPGTRLLVL.

The CDR3 here is CASRMGLAGGYNEQFF. DNA of the CDR3: TGCGCCAGCCGTATGGGACTAGCGGGGGGTTACAATGAGCAGTTCTTC. The V call is TRBV5-1, the J call TRBJ2-1; TRBD2 matches at 15 bases. Germline V gene lookup returns CDR1 SGHRS and CDR2 YFSETQ. This CDR3 has 16 residues. The ends lost 7 bases at V and 4 bases at J; junction bases unmatched: 6.

This clone was observed a handful of times. The rearrangement links TRBV18 to TRBJ1-1; 7 nucleotides match TRBD1. The CDR3 runs 15 residues. The germline CDR1 and CDR2 sequences are KGHSH and LQKENI. V was pared by 2 bases and J by 5 bases, with 8 bases of the junction left unmatched. The CDR3 DNA is TGTGCCAGCTCACCAGAAGGGGGCGGACGGACTGAAGCTTTCTTT. It specifies CASSPEGGGRTEAFF. Full variable domain (missing parts from reference TRBV18 and TRBJ1-1): NAGVMQNPRHLVRRRGQEARLRCSPMKGHSHVYWYRQLPEEGLKFMVYLQKENIIDESGMPKERFSAEFPKEGPSILRIQQVVRGDSAAYFCASSPEGGGRTEAFFGQGTRLTVV.

The V gene is TRBV19, the J gene TRBJ2-1; D is possibly TRBD2 (5 bases). Germline V lookup: CDR1 LNHDA, CDR2 SQIVND (reference sequence). The V end lost 2 bases, the J end lost 2 bases, and 13 bases lay between the germline ends. The CDR3 runs to 16 residues. CDR3 sequence (DNA): TGTGCCAGTAGTATACCAAGCGGTTCTCCCTACAATGAGCAGTTCTTC. Protein: CASSIPSGSPYNEQFF. The complete variable domain, with remaining parts taken from reference TRBV19 and TRBJ2-1, reads DGGITQSPKYLFRKEGQNVTLSCEQNLNHDAMYWYRQDPGQGLRLIYYSQIVNDFQKGDIAEGYSVSREKKESFPLTVTSAQKNPTAFYLCASSIPSGSPYNEQFFGPGTRLTVL.

This clone was seen a few times. The V gene is TRBV5-1, the J gene TRBJ1-2, with D unresolved. The CDR3 extends over 14 amino acids. Trimming removed 4 bases from V and 5 bases from J, with 15 bases in between. The germline V gene has CDR1 SGHRS and CDR2 YFSETQ. The CDR3 spells CASSPGPGKYGYTF. CDR3 nucleotide sequence: TGCGCCAGCAGCCCTGGTCCAGGAAAGTATGGCTACACCTTC.

This clone was seen once. The CDR3 region has the DNA TGTGCCAGTAGTGCGCCCTCGTACCAAGAGACCCAGTACTTC. This translates into CASSAPSYQETQYF. The chain couples TRBV19 to TRBJ2-5; D gene uncertain. Germline V gene sequence: CDR1 LNHDA, CDR2 SQIVND (reference sequence). CDR3 size: 14 residues. The V end was cut by 5 bases, the J end by 0 bases, with 10 bases between.

In its sample, this clone was seen many times. The rearrangement joins TRBV12-3 or TRBV12-4 to TRBJ2-7, with a weak D call TRBD2 (5 bases). Trimming cost V 3 bases and J 11 bases, with 17 bases left between them. The CDR3 totals 13 residues. CDR3 coding DNA: TGTGCCAGCAGTTTCAGCAGGACTTCGAAGGAGTACTTC. Its translation: CASSFSRTSKEYF.

The rearrangement uses TRBV5-1 and TRBJ2-5, with 7 bases matching TRBD1. The CDR3 extends over 15 amino acids. Germline lookup yields CDR1 SGHRS and CDR2 YFSETQ. V lost 0 bases to trimming and J lost 5 bases; unmatched junction nucleotides: 7. CDR3 loop: CASSLERTGPETQYF. The CDR3 DNA reads TGCGCCAGCAGCTTGGAGAGGACAGGCCCCGAGACCCAGTACTTC.

This clone has only a few counts. This chain uses TRBV18 with TRBJ1-4; the match to TRBD1 covers 7 bases. The CDR3 sequence is 16 residues long. J lost 4 bases, V lost 3 bases, and 8 bases had no gene match. Germline lookup yields CDR1 KGHSH and CDR2 LQKENI. The chain's CDR3 is CASSPPNRGSNEKLFF. The CDR3 nucleotides are TGTGCCAGCTCACCCCCAAACAGGGGAAGTAATGAAAAACTGTTTTTT. Full variable domain (missing parts from reference TRBV18 and TRBJ1-4): NAGVMQNPRHLVRRRGQEARLRCSPMKGHSHVYWYRQLPEEGLKFMVYLQKENIIDESGMPKERFSAEFPKEGPSILRIQQVVRGDSAAYFCASSPPNRGSNEKLFFGSGTQLSVL.

This chain joins TRBV27 and TRBJ1-5; D gene uncertain. This CDR3 region has 18 residues. Germline V gene data show CDR1 as MNHEY and CDR2 as SMNVEV (reference sequence). The V gene lost 6 bases and the J gene lost 7 bases, with 28 bases spanning the gap. The CDR3 sequence is CASSPNPRRDGYSQPQHF. As DNA, the CDR3 is TGTGCCAGCAGCCCGAACCCAAGACGGGATGGGTATAGCCAGCCCCAGCATTTT.

V gene TRBV10-3 combines with J gene TRBJ2-3; 7 bases line up with TRBD2. V trimming: 11 bases; J trimming: 2 bases; junction bases outside the gene matches: 13. The CDR3 loop spans 15 amino acids. Germline values: CDR1 ENHRY, CDR2 SYGVKD. The CDR3 loop is CAPLEGGGSTDTQYF. For the CDR3, the DNA is TGTGCCCCCCTGGAGGGCGGGGGATCCACAGATACGCAGTATTTT.

The chain carries TRBV9 and TRBJ1-1, with 8 bases that match TRBD1. The germline V gene has CDR1 SGDLS and CDR2 YYNGEE. Trimming cost V 3 bases and J 7 bases; bases outside gene matches: 8. The CDR3 covers 14 residues. The CDR3 loop is CASSEHRGSVEAFF. The DNA of the CDR3 is TGTGCCAGCAGCGAACACAGGGGGAGTGTTGAAGCTTTCTTT. Combining the CDR3 with reference TRBV9 and TRBJ1-1 gives the whole variable domain DSGVTQTPKHLITATGQRVTLRCSPRSGDLSVYWYQQSLDQGLQFLIQYYNGEERAKGNILERFSAQQFPDLHSELNLSSLELGDSALYFCASSEHRGSVEAFFGQGTRLTVV.